These 25 T cell receptor beta chains came from one sample sequenced in a study of blood T cell repertoires in COVID-19. Data came from immunoSEQ multiplex PCR; TCRdb stores just in-frame clones and leaves some out. The sample holds about 240,000 clones, about 86% seen once. Sequencing was performed on PBMCs or T cells enriched from blood (not recorded which). Receptors originate from a woman between 35 and 50 years old with acute COVID-19.

This chain links TRBV13 with TRBJ2-3; D is possibly TRBD2 (5 bases). This CDR3 region has 16 residues. Trimming cost V 5 bases and J 0 bases, with 15 bases left between them. Germline V lookup: CDR1 PRHDT, CDR2 FYEKMQ (reference sequence). CDR3 sequence: CASSQTTQLSTDTQYF. The CDR3 DNA follows: TGTGCCAGCAGCCAGACTACCCAACTAAGCACAGATACGCAGTATTTT.

V is TRBV6-5 and J is TRBJ2-5, with D perhaps matching TRBD1 (5 bases). Trimming removed 6 bases at V and 1 base at J, with 9 bases between. CDR1 MNHEY and CDR2 SVGAGI come from the germline V gene. The CDR3 has 13 amino acids. CDR3 bases: TGTGCCAGCAGGACAGCGTTCCAAGAGACCCAGTACTTC. This sequence encodes CASRTAFQETQYF.

The rearrangement uses TRBV5-1 and TRBJ2-3; 7 nucleotides match TRBD1. Germline assignment: CDR1 SGHRS and CDR2 YFSETQ. The CDR3 is 15 amino acids. V gave up 4 bases and J gave up 6 bases; unmatched junction bases: 11. The CDR3 loop is CASSLDEGARDTQYF. The DNA for the CDR3 is TGCGCCAGCAGCCTTGATGAGGGGGCCCGGGATACGCAGTATTTT. Looking up the rest from reference TRBV5-1 and TRBJ2-3 gives the full variable domain: KAGVTQTPRYLIKTRGQQVTLSCSPISGHRSVSWYQQTPGQGLQFLFEYFSETQRNKGNFPGRFSGRQFSNSRSEMNVSTLELGDSALYLCASSLDEGARDTQYFGPGTRLTVL.

The chain has TRBV3-1 (or the pseudogene TRBV3-2) and TRBJ2-1; D unresolved. V was clipped by 1 base and J by 8 bases, with 6 bases between them. This CDR3 is built from 12 residues. In germline, CDR1 is LGHDT, CDR2 YNNKEL (reference sequence). Written as DNA, the CDR3 is TGTGCCAGCAGCCAAGGGAGCCATGAGCAGTTCTTC. Translation gives CASSQGSHEQFF.

For the CDR3, the DNA is TGTGCCAGTAGTATAGATGAAGCGGGAGAAAAGAATGAGCAGTTCTTC. This gives the protein CASSIDEAGEKNEQFF. The V and J genes are TRBV19 and TRBJ2-1; 8 bases align to TRBD2. J gave up 7 bases and V 0 bases, and 8 bases lay outside the gene matches. This CDR3 contains 16 residues. Germline CDR1 reads LNHDA; CDR2 reads SQIVND (reference sequence).

The V call is TRBV15, the J call TRBJ2-7; D is possibly TRBD1 (5 bases). V was cut by 5 bases and J by 6 bases, with 23 bases left in between. The CDR3 contains 16 residues. Germline-derived CDR1 and CDR2 are LNHNV and YYDKDF (reference sequence). The CDR3 loop is CATSPIARTSPAEQYF. The CDR3 coding sequence is TGTGCCACCAGCCCAATAGCCCGGACATCTCCCGCCGAGCAGTACTTC.

V is TRBV6-5 and J is TRBJ1-5, with TRBD1 as a possible D gene (6 bases). The germline V and J ends were trimmed by 8 bases and 2 bases, with 10 bases remaining between them. The CDR3 is 13 residues long. Germline assignment: CDR1 MNHEY and CDR2 SVGAGI. The CDR3 is CASRQEGNQPQHF. The CDR3 DNA sequence: TGTGCCAGCCGACAGGAGGGCAATCAGCCCCAGCATTTT.

The V gene is TRBV27, the J gene TRBJ2-1; D might be TRBD2 (6 bases). Germline-derived CDR1 and CDR2 are MNHEY and SMNVEV (reference sequence). CDR3 size: 16 residues. Deletions cut 2 bases from V and 2 bases from J, with 13 bases between. CDR3 nucleotide sequence: TGTGCCAGCAGTTTAACCCGGGACTCTCCCTACAATGAGCAGTTCTTC. Translated, it gives CASSLTRDSPYNEQFF.

The chain employs TRBV27 and TRBJ1-1, with 8 nucleotides matching TRBD1. CDR1 and CDR2 (germline): MNHEY, SMNVEV (reference sequence). Germline trimming cut 2 bases from V and 6 bases from J; bases unmatched to any gene: 2. There are 13 residues in the CDR3. CDR3 region: CASSLQGAPEAFF. CDR3 DNA: TGTGCCAGCAGTTTACAGGGGGCTCCTGAAGCTTTCTTT.

The V gene is TRBV6-6, the J gene TRBJ2-3, with a tentative D call TRBD2 (5 bases). Germline V gene lookup returns CDR1 MNHNY and CDR2 SVGAGI (reference sequence). The CDR3 loop spans 14 amino acids. Trimming took off 5 bases at V and 4 bases at J, with 13 bases between the two ends. CDR3 DNA sequence: TGTGCCAGCAGTGGGAGACTATCCCCAGATACGCAGTATTTT. It codes for CASSGRLSPDTQYF.

The rearrangement joins TRBV5-1 to TRBJ2-5; maybe TRBD1 (6 bases). Germline CDR1 and CDR2: SGHRS and YFSETQ. The CDR3 totals 14 residues. V lost 4 bases and J 0 bases, leaving 10 bases between the germline ends. CDR3 nucleotide sequence: TGCGCCAGCAGCGGGGGACAATACCAAGAGACCCAGTACTTC. Translating it yields CASSGGQYQETQYF.

About this clone itself: The sample contains more than one DNA sequence encoding this CDR3. The chain uses TRBV9 and TRBJ1-3; D not resolved. This CDR3 is 15 amino acids long. Trimming took 0 bases from V and 1 from J, leaving 8 bases between them. Germline V CDR1 and CDR2: SGDLS, YYNGEE. CDR3 in DNA: TGTGCCAGCAGCGTAGGCTCCGGGTCTGGAAACACCATATATTTT. The encoded protein is CASSVGSGSGNTIYF.

Worth noting for this clone: One end of the junction does not line up with germline, which may come from a read error. The DNA of the CDR3 is TGCGCCAGCAGATTGGACGAACCTAATAATGAGCAGTTCTTC. It yields the protein CASRLDEPNNEQFF. This chain uses TRBV5-1 with TRBJ2-1; no definite D call. Per germline, CDR1 SGHRS and CDR2 YFSETQ. This CDR3 has 14 amino acids.

The chain recombines TRBV2 with TRBJ1-2; D gene unclear. The CDR3 spans 14 residues. Trimming removed 4 bases at V and 0 bases at J, with 9 bases between. Germline lookup yields CDR1 SNHLY and CDR2 FYNNEI. CDR3 sequence reads: CASSGAAANYGYTF. The CDR3, as DNA: TGTGCCAGCAGTGGGGCCGCAGCTAACTATGGCTACACCTTC.

The chain recombines TRBV24-1 with TRBJ2-1, with no clear D. This CDR3 is built from 15 residues. CDR1 and CDR2 from the germline V gene are KGHDR and SFDVKD. Deletions cut 3 bases from V and 0 bases from J, with 8 bases between. The CDR3 DNA follows: TGTGCCACCAGTGATGTGGCAGGCTCCTACAATGAGCAGTTCTTC. Residues: CATSDVAGSYNEQFF.

In its sample, this clone was seen a few times. V usage is TRBV28 and J usage is TRBJ2-3; 14 nucleotides line up with TRBD2. The germline V gene has CDR1 MDHEN and CDR2 SYDVKM. The J segment lost 1 base and the V segment lost 6 bases, leaving 15 bases of the junction unmatched. This CDR3 is built from 20 residues. CDR3: CASSSGLAGVKYVGTDTQYF. The DNA of the CDR3 is TGTGCCAGCAGCTCGGGACTAGCGGGAGTGAAGTATGTCGGCACAGATACGCAGTATTTT.

This sequence joins TRBV29-1 and TRBJ2-1, with TRBD2 matching 14 bases. Trimming at V came to 6 bases and at J to 5 bases, leaving 3 bases not matched to a gene. The V gene's germline CDR1 is SQVTM and CDR2 ANQGSEA. CDR3 length equals 14 residues. Written as DNA, the CDR3 is TGCAGCGTCGGGACTAGCGGGAGCGACAATGAGCAGTTCTTC. This codes for CSVGTSGSDNEQFF.

The sample holds many counts of this clone. The V gene is TRBV2, the J gene TRBJ2-4; weak D call: TRBD2 (5 bases). Germline V gene sequence: CDR1 SNHLY, CDR2 FYNNEI. CDR3 length equals 13 residues. V was shortened by 8 bases and J by 1 base, with 9 bases between the two germline ends. CDR3 sequence (DNA): TGTGCCAGCCGGGGTTGGGCCAAAAACATTCAGTACTTC. Translating gives CASRGWAKNIQYF.

The count of this clone is one. Different DNA sequences within this sample yield the same CDR3. V usage is TRBV5-1 and J usage is TRBJ1-1; possibly TRBD1 for D (6 bases). Trimming removed 0 bases from V and 2 bases from J, with 8 bases in between. The germline V gene has CDR1 SGHRS and CDR2 YFSETQ. There are 14 residues in the CDR3. The CDR3 sequence: CASSLAQGNTEAFF. In nucleotides, the CDR3 is TGCGCCAGCAGCTTGGCACAGGGAAACACTGAAGCTTTCTTT.

This rearrangement joins TRBV7-6 to TRBJ2-5, with D tentatively TRBD2 (7 bases). The CDR3 totals 15 residues. The germline V gene has CDR1 SGHVS and CDR2 FNYEAQ. The germline V and J ends were trimmed by 4 bases and 4 bases, with 16 bases remaining between them. The chain's CDR3 is CASSSTGGRRETQYF. The CDR3, as DNA: TGTGCCAGCAGCTCGACCGGGGGGCGGCGAGAGACCCAGTACTTC. Based on the CDR3 plus reference TRBV7-6 and TRBJ2-5, the full variable domain is GAGVSQSPRYKVTKRGQDVALRCDPISGHVSLYWYRQALGQGPEFLTYFNYEAQQDKSGLPNDRFSAERPEGSISTLTIQRTEQRDSAMYRCASSSTGGRRETQYFGPGTRLLVL.

V gene TRBV7-9 combines with J gene TRBJ2-7; D is possibly TRBD2 (6 bases). Trimming left V 1 base short and J 1 base short, with 17 bases between. This CDR3 comprises 17 residues. Per germline, CDR1 SEHNR and CDR2 FQNEAQ (reference sequence). CDR3 sequence: CASSLGDPSALSYEQYF. As DNA, the CDR3 is TGTGCCAGCAGCTTAGGTGACCCTAGCGCTTTATCCTACGAGCAGTACTTC.

The chain uses TRBV5-1 and TRBJ2-7, with 7 bases fitting TRBD1. The CDR3 extends over 14 amino acids. CDR1 is SGHRS, CDR2 YFSETQ, per germline. V dropped 2 bases and J dropped 7; count of bases not matched to a gene: 9. Here the CDR3 DNA reads TGCGCCAGCAGCTTCCGGGACAGTACTCCGGAGCAGTACTTC. It translates to CASSFRDSTPEQYF.

The J gene is TRBJ1-2, the V gene TRBV29-1; D unresolved. CDR3 length: 14 amino acids. Per germline, CDR1 SQVTM and CDR2 ANQGSEA. V was clipped by 0 bases and J by 2 bases, with 10 bases between them. The CDR3: CSVEDLGGNYGYTF. The CDR3, as DNA: TGCAGCGTTGAAGATCTTGGAGGAAACTATGGCTACACCTTC.

This chain links TRBV21-1 with TRBJ2-5; the DNA was not used to check the table's D call, TRBD1. TRBV21-1 is deemed a pseudogene. The CDR3 covers 17 residues. In nucleotides, the CDR3 is TGTGCCAGCAGATTACTTGGGTCGTCAGGTACCAAAGAGACCCAGTACTTC. This codes for CASRLLGSSGTKETQYF.

V usage is TRBV7-9 and J usage is TRBJ2-3; 14 bases fit TRBD2. V shed 5 bases and J 3 bases; nucleotides not matched to a gene: 7. The CDR3 covers 17 residues. Per germline, CDR1 SEHNR and CDR2 FQNEAQ (reference sequence). The CDR3, as DNA: TGTGCCAGCAGCCCTATGGGACTAGCGGGAGTAACAGATACGCAGTATTTT. Translating gives CASSPMGLAGVTDTQYF.